Following are 22 T cell receptor beta chains from one sample sequenced in a study of molecular identifiers for immune sequencing clone quantification. Via MiXCR, TCRdb re-called the PCR reads, giving one row per CDR3 protein. The sample shows over 600,000 distinct CDR3 sequences, just under 20% of them seen only once. The specimen was naive CD8+ T cells from blood, with Jurkat cell RNA spiked in. Subset specified: FACS-sorted CD8+CD4-CCR7+CD45RA+ naive T cells. These receptor sequences come from a human donor in good health. Some libraries in this study had Jurkat cell RNA spiked in.

This clonotype was observed a handful of times. The genes are TRBV19 and TRBJ1-5; no clear D. The CDR3 is 13 residues long. The V and J ends lost 2 bases and 4 bases respectively, with 6 bases between them. Per the germline V gene, CDR1 is LNHDA and CDR2 is SQIVND (reference sequence). CDR3 DNA sequence: TGTGCCAGTAGTATACGCTGGAATCAGCCCCAGCATTTT. Its protein product is CASSIRWNQPQHF.

The CDR3 loop is CASSSSGGEAYGYTF. CDR3 DNA sequence: TGTGCCAGCAGCTCTTCAGGGGGCGAGGCCTATGGCTACACCTTC. This chain connects TRBV11-2 to TRBJ1-2; the match to TRBD1 covers 8 bases. V shed 4 bases and J 4 bases; nucleotides not matched to a gene: 8. The CDR3 loop spans 15 amino acids. CDR1 is SGHAT and CDR2 is FQNNGV in the germline V gene.

In this sample, this clonotype turned up a few times. The chain employs TRBV27 and TRBJ2-3, with D tentatively TRBD1 or TRBD2 (5 bases each). V lost 9 bases and J 1 base, leaving 11 bases between the germline ends. The V gene's germline CDR1 is MNHEY and CDR2 SMNVEV (reference sequence). This CDR3 contains 13 residues. DNA of the CDR3: TGTGCCAGGGGGGACCGGGGCACAGATACGCAGTATTTT. Its protein product is CARGDRGTDTQYF.

The V call is TRBV6-1, the J call TRBJ1-1; the match to TRBD1 covers 7 bases. The CDR3 has 15 amino acids. Trimming took 4 bases from V and 0 from J; bases not matched to a gene: 5. Per germline, CDR1 MNHNS and CDR2 SASEGT. The CDR3 DNA is TGTGCCAGCAGTGGACAGACAGGGATGAACACTGAAGCTTTCTTT. Translated, it gives CASSGQTGMNTEAFF.

The table lists this clonotype with many counts. This chain links TRBV28 with TRBJ2-5; TRBD2 aligns across 11 bases. The J segment lost 4 bases and the V segment lost 3 bases, leaving 10 bases of the junction unmatched. Germline V gene lookup returns CDR1 MDHEN and CDR2 SYDVKM. This CDR3 spans 17 amino acids. CDR3 in amino acids: CASSLTQDGLAGETQYF. The DNA of the CDR3 is TGTGCCAGCAGTTTGACCCAAGATGGACTAGCGGGAGAGACCCAGTACTTC. The full variable domain, rest sourced from reference TRBV28 and TRBJ2-5, is DVKVTQSSRYLVKRTGEKVFLECVQDMDHENMFWYRQDPGLGLRLIYFSYDVKMKEKGDIPEGYSVSREKKERFSLILESASTNQTSMYLCASSLTQDGLAGETQYFGPGTRLLVL.

Comments on this clonotype: This could be a read error, since a much larger clone is one nucleotide away. The chain links TRBV7-2 to TRBJ2-7; the D gene is possibly TRBD2 (5 bases). The germline CDR1 and CDR2 sequences are SGHTA and FQGNSA. The CDR3 consists of 15 residues. V was cut by 1 base and J by 3 bases, with 13 bases left in between. CDR3 amino acids: CASSLVEEANYEQYF. The CDR3, as DNA: TGTGCCAGCAGCTTAGTAGAGGAGGCCAACTACGAGCAGTACTTC. The full variable domain, in which reference TRBV7-2 and TRBJ2-7 provide the parts outside the CDR3, is GAGVSQSPSNKVTEKGKDVELRCDPISGHTALYWYRQSLGQGLEFLIYFQGNSAPDKSGLPSDRFSAERTGGSVSTLTIQRTQQEDSAVYLCASSLVEEANYEQYFGPGTRLTVT.

This clonotype was observed many times. This chain joins TRBV4-3 and TRBJ2-3; no clear D. From germline, CDR1 is LGHNA and CDR2 YSLEER. Between the trimmed V and J ends, which lost 0 bases and 3 bases, there was a span of 10 bases. The CDR3 has 15 amino acids. CDR3 sequence reads: CASSQERPTTDTQYF. The CDR3 DNA sequence: TGCGCCAGCAGCCAAGAACGACCAACGACAGATACGCAGTATTTT.

This clonotype was found a few times. The chain recombines TRBV25-1 with TRBJ1-6; 9 positions match TRBD1. The CDR3 loop spans 15 amino acids. The junction had 8 bases not matched to a gene; V was cut back by 4 bases and J by 10 bases. The V gene's germline CDR1 is MGHDK and CDR2 SYGVNS. CDR3 region: CASSAPGQGVSPLHF. The CDR3 DNA reads TGTGCCAGCAGTGCGCCGGGACAGGGCGTCTCACCCCTCCACTTT.

This clonotype occurred a few times. J is TRBJ1-5 and V is TRBV19; D is possibly TRBD1 (6 bases). Trimming stripped 3 bases from V and 10 bases from J, with 16 bases between. The germline CDR1 and CDR2 sequences are LNHDA and SQIVND (reference sequence). There are 14 residues in the CDR3. CDR3 amino acids: CASSMQGPDTPQHF. The CDR3 DNA follows: TGTGCCAGTAGTATGCAGGGGCCCGATACTCCCCAGCATTTT.

This chain joins TRBV19 and TRBJ1-5, with 8 bases fitting TRBD1. Germline lookup yields CDR1 LNHDA and CDR2 SQIVND (reference sequence). With V trimmed by 4 bases and J by 5 bases, 7 bases remained unmatched. The CDR3 length is 15 residues. The CDR3 DNA is TGTGCCAGTAGTACAGTCACCAGGGGGCATCAGCCCCAGCATTTT. It is translated as CASSTVTRGHQPQHF.

Concerning this clonotype itself: At one end, the junction sequence differs from germline, possibly due to a read error. The chain couples TRBV5-1 to TRBJ2-1; the D is unclear. Per the germline V gene, CDR1 is SGHRS and CDR2 is YFSETQ. The CDR3 is 15 residues long. CDR3 coding DNA: TGCGCCAGCAGCCCCTCGGTGGCTCACTACAATGAGCAGTTCTTT. Translation gives CASSPSVAHYNEQFF.

This clonotype was detected many times. The V call is TRBV4-2, the J call TRBJ2-7, with TRBD2 matching 8 bases. Germline trimming cut 4 bases from V and 2 bases from J; bases unmatched to any gene: 7. The CDR3 contains 15 residues. The germline gives CDR1 LGHNA, CDR2 YNFKEQ. The DNA of the CDR3 is TGTGCCAGCAGCCCAACTGGGCGGGGGGCCTACGAGCAGTACTTC. It is translated as CASSPTGRGAYEQYF.

This clonotype was counted ten times or more. This chain links TRBV11-2 with TRBJ2-5; D ambiguous. The germline CDR1 and CDR2 sequences are SGHAT and FQNNGV. This CDR3 has 14 amino acids. V was trimmed by 7 bases and J by 0 bases, leaving 12 bases between them. CDR3 sequence reads: CASTPHGYQETQYF. The CDR3 bases are TGTGCCAGCACCCCACACGGCTACCAAGAGACCCAGTACTTC.

This clonotype was recorded a few times. This may come from a read error, since a much larger clone is one base off. The chain has TRBV7-9 and TRBJ1-4, with D tentatively TRBD1 (6 bases). The CDR3 is 14 residues long. CDR1 is SEHNR and CDR2 is FQNEAQ in the germline V gene (reference sequence). DNA of the CDR3: TGTGCCAGCAGCGCACAGGGTTATAATGGAAAACTGTTTTTT. Translated: CASSAQGYNGKLFF.

This clonotype was observed at least ten times. DNA of the CDR3: TGTGCCTGGAGTGCCGAGGGTCCGACAGCTTTCTTT. Translated, it gives CAWSAEGPTAFF. This chain joins TRBV30 and TRBJ1-1; the D is unclear. The germline gives CDR1 GTSNPN, CDR2 SVGIG (reference sequence). The V gene lost 1 base and the J gene lost 10 bases, with 13 bases spanning the gap. The CDR3 covers 12 residues.

This clonotype was seen repeatedly, ten times or more. The chain links TRBV7-2 to TRBJ1-6, with D hard to call. Trimming shortened V by 1 base and J by 5 bases, and 9 bases separated the two germline ends. The germline CDR1 and CDR2 sequences are SGHTA and FQGNSA. The CDR3 consists of 15 residues. CDR3 nucleotides: TGTGCCAGCAGCTTAGGGGCAGGCGATAATTCACCCCTCCACTTT. It specifies CASSLGAGDNSPLHF.

This clonotype was found a few times. This may stem from a read error, because a much larger clone lies one nucleotide away. The CDR3 does not end in the conserved phenylalanine or tryptophan, so this is likely a read error. V is TRBV20-1 and J is TRBJ1-5, with D uncertain. The V gene lost 6 bases and the J gene lost 0 bases, with 18 bases spanning the gap. The CDR3 has 16 amino acids. CDR1 DFQATT and CDR2 SNEGSKA come from the germline V gene (reference sequence). The CDR3 nucleotides are TGCAGTGCCAGCCATTCGGAGGCCTATAGCAATCAGCCCCAGCATCTT. This sequence encodes CSASHSEAYSNQPQHL.

This clonotype was found many times. This chain joins TRBV6-6 and TRBJ2-3; D is unclear. V was trimmed by 2 bases and J by 0 bases, leaving 6 bases between them. CDR1 is MNHNY, CDR2 SVGAGI, per germline (reference sequence). The CDR3 spans 14 residues. DNA for the CDR3: TGTGCCAGCAGTTACGGCTACAGCACAGATACGCAGTATTTT. The encoded protein is CASSYGYSTDTQYF.

Concerning this clonotype: The CDR3 does not end in the conserved phenylalanine or tryptophan, so this is likely a read error. V gene TRBV4-1 combines with J gene TRBJ2-3; 9 nucleotides align to TRBD2. This CDR3 comprises 15 residues. CDR1 is MGHRA and CDR2 is YSYEKL in the germline V gene. The trim removed 4 bases at V and 1 base at J, leaving 3 bases unmatched. The chain's CDR3 is CASSLIAGGTDTQYS. CDR3 DNA sequence: TGCGCCAGCAGCCTAATAGCGGGGGGCACAGATACGCAGTATTCT.

V is TRBV7-2 and J is TRBJ2-7; D remains ambiguous. Deletions cut 7 bases from V and 0 bases from J, with 22 bases between. This CDR3 is 17 amino acids long. CDR1 is SGHTA, CDR2 FQGNSA, per germline. This CDR3 reads CASNHASPRHSSYEQYF. The CDR3 bases are TGTGCCAGCAACCACGCATCCCCCCGACACAGCTCCTACGAGCAGTACTTC.

V is TRBV20-1 and J is TRBJ2-2, with D uncertain. Trimming cost V 4 bases and J 0 bases, with 12 bases left between them. Germline CDR1 and CDR2: DFQATT and SNEGSKA (reference sequence). The CDR3 length is 15 residues. The CDR3 is CSAIYANTNTGELFF. The DNA for the CDR3 is TGCAGTGCTATTTATGCGAATACGAACACCGGGGAGCTGTTTTTT.

Notes on this clonotype: This clone may be a read error of a much larger clone one base away. The gene calls are TRBV2 and TRBJ1-4, with D tentatively TRBD1 (6 bases). Germline CDR1 is SNHLY and CDR2 is FYNNEI. V was cut by 5 bases and J by 7 bases, with 17 bases left in between. The CDR3 consists of 15 residues. The chain's CDR3 is CASSPQTGLSEKLFF. The CDR3, as DNA: TGTGCCAGCAGTCCACAAACAGGGCTTAGTGAAAAACTGTTTTTT.